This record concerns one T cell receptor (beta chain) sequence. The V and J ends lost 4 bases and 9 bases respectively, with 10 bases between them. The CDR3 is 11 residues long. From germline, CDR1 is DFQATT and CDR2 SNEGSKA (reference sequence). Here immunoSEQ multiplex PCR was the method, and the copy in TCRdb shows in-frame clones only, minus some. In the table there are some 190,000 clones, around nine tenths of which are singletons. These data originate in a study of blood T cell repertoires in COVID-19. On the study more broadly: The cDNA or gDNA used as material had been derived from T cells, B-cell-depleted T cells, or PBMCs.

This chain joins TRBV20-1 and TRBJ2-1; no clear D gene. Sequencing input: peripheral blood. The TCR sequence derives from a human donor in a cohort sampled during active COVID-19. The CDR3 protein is CSATNLVEQFF. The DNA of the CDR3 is TGCAGTGCTACTAATTTGGTTGAGCAGTTCTTC.